This TCR beta chain was obtained from a study of T cells after yellow fever vaccination. This clonotype has only a few counts. Its antigen is as yet unknown. In germline, CDR1 is MGHRA, CDR2 YSYEKL. The germline V and J ends were trimmed by 0 bases and 4 bases, with 15 bases remaining between them. This CDR3 has 16 residues. Conversion of TCR transcripts into cDNA relied on 5'RACE template switching, which added a universal primer site and UMIs. TCRdb recomputed calls from the 5' RACE reads with MiXCR, one row per CDR3 protein. The profile covers about 350,000 distinct CDR3 sequences, with about 9.9% appearing a single time and less than 20% taken by the ten largest. Overall study results and limits: Reappearing after the booster were most of the clones from primary vaccination (almost 97% CD4, about 88% CD8).

V is TRBV4-1 and J is TRBJ1-2; D unclear. This TCR was recovered from a man between 18 and 35 years old who received the YFV17D yellow fever vaccine. Material: PBMCs, obtained on the day of the first yellow fever vaccination. CDR3 protein: CASSQDREGLPYGYTF. CDR3 coding DNA: TGCGCCAGCAGCCAAGATCGGGAAGGGCTGCCCTATGGCTACACCTTC.